A single sample gave rise to the 4 T cell receptor beta chains below, sequenced in a study of chemoradiotherapy in HPV16-positive cancers. Here immunoSEQ multiplex PCR was the method, and the copy in TCRdb shows in-frame clones only, minus some. The sample carries around 30,000 clones, 92% recorded once. The specimen was blood, collected from a patient who underwent chemoradiotherapy. These receptor sequences come from a human donor with HPV-associated anogenital cancer.

The rearrangement joins TRBV7-9 to TRBJ2-7, with TRBD1 matching 9 bases. J gave up 3 bases and V 5 bases, and 8 bases lay outside the gene matches. The germline V gene encodes CDR1 SEHNR and CDR2 FQNEAQ (reference sequence). The length of the CDR3 is 15 residues. The CDR3 loop is CASSVGTGNSYEQYF. The CDR3 nucleotides read TGTGCCAGCAGCGTAGGGACAGGGAACAGCTACGAGCAGTACTTC.

V is TRBV18 and J is TRBJ2-3, with 13 bases lining up with TRBD2. The CDR3 sequence is 18 residues long. The germline CDR1 and CDR2 sequences are KGHSH and LQKENI. The V segment lost 3 bases and the J segment 2 bases; nucleotides outside the gene matches: 8. Written as DNA, the CDR3 is TGTGCCAGCTCACCTAAATCGACTAGCGGGGGGTCCACAGATACGCAGTATTTT. Protein sequence: CASSPKSTSGGSTDTQYF.

The rearrangement uses TRBV10-3 and TRBJ2-7; no firm D call. In germline, CDR1 is ENHRY, CDR2 SYGVKD. The CDR3 is 12 amino acids. Trimming stripped 4 bases from V and 0 bases from J, with 4 bases between. Written as DNA, the CDR3 is TGTGCCATCAGTGCTGGCTCCTACGAGCAGTACTTC. Encoded protein: CAISAGSYEQYF.

V and J are TRBV5-1 and TRBJ2-3; D gene uncertain. Looked up from germline, CDR1 is SGHRS and CDR2 is YFSETQ. V gave up 2 bases and J gave up 1 base, with 11 bases separating them. This CDR3 region has 15 residues. The CDR3 DNA reads as TGCGCCAGCAGCTTCGGTAGTGAGGGCACAGATACGCAGTATTTT. Translation: CASSFGSEGTDTQYF.